This T cell receptor beta chain is drawn from a study of human T cells and chemical hapten exposure. Sample time point: patch test 1, 2 weeks after DPC sensitization. Treatment reported: therapeutic diphenylcyclopropenone sensitization with weekly scalp DPC. Study-level findings and limits: Those TCRs sitting above 1 in 1000 frequency stayed the same with DPC sensitization.

This clonotype was counted at least ten times. Its antigen is as yet unknown. One entry per CDR3 protein results from TCRdb running MiXCR on the RACE reads. The sample contains 180,000 or so distinct CDR3 sequences, roughly 15% of which appear only once. The CDR3 is made up of 14 amino acids. The germline CDR1 and CDR2 sequences are MNHEY and SMNVEV (reference sequence). Trimming stripped 4 bases from V and 2 bases from J, with 10 bases between. The receptor comes from a woman in her 30s with alopecia areata. Some clones in this sample may be carry-over from other donors' samples. The chain is built from TRBV27 and TRBJ2-3, with D perhaps matching TRBD1 or TRBD2 (6 bases each). Here the sequenced sample was whole blood, taken in connection with sensitization to the hapten diphenylcyclopropenone (DPC). The CDR3 sequence is CASSWGAPTDTQYF. CDR3 nucleotides: TGTGCCAGCAGTTGGGGGGCTCCCACAGATACGCAGTATTTT.